One sample yielded the 14 T cell receptor beta chains listed below, sequenced in a study of shared clonotypes between healthy human individuals. Profiled with immunoSEQ multiplex PCR; TCRdb holds only in-frame clones, not every one. The table shows 1.4 million or so clones, with approximately 98.5% occurring only once. The specimen was naive CD4+ T cells sorted from blood. Regarding subset: CD45RA+ positively selected. Every receptor here comes from a man aged 25-40 years in good health.

Here the CDR3 DNA reads TGTGCCAGCAGCTTAGTCTTTACTAGCGGGCGCCCCTCCTACGAGCAGTACTTC. This sequence encodes CASSLVFTSGRPSYEQYF. The V gene is TRBV11-2, the J gene TRBJ2-7; 9 positions match TRBD2. The CDR3 contains 18 residues. Germline CDR1 SGHAT, CDR2 FQNNGV. V gave up 1 base and J gave up 0 bases; unmatched junction bases: 10.

The count of this clone is one. The CDR3 nucleotides read TGTGCCAGCAGCTTCGCGGGGGCTGGGGCCAACGTCCTGACTTTC. It encodes CASSFAGAGANVLTF. This chain connects TRBV11-2 to TRBJ2-6; TRBD2 matches at 7 bases. Unmatched junction bases numbered 1, after V lost 3 bases and J lost 2 bases. The germline gives CDR1 SGHAT, CDR2 FQNNGV. This CDR3 comprises 15 residues.

The chain links TRBV14 to TRBJ2-1, with D perhaps assigned TRBD1 or TRBD2 (6 bases each). Germline loops: CDR1 SGHDN, CDR2 FVKESK. With 5 bases removed from V and 5 bases from J, the gap between germline ends came to 22 bases. The CDR3 has 17 amino acids. CDR3 nucleotide sequence: TGTGCCAGCAGCAAACCCGGAGGGACAAGGGTTGACAATGAGCAGTTCTTC. Protein sequence: CASSKPGGTRVDNEQFF.

Regarding this clone: Other nucleotide sequences in the sample specify the same CDR3. The chain links TRBV5-1 to TRBJ1-3; D gene uncertain. The CDR3 loop spans 11 amino acids. The V gene lost 3 bases and the J gene lost 7 bases, with 5 bases spanning the gap. Per the germline V gene, CDR1 is SGHRS and CDR2 is YFSETQ. The CDR3 loop reads CASSYGNTIYF. In nucleotides, the CDR3 is TGCGCCAGCAGCTACGGGAACACCATATATTTT.

This chain connects TRBV15 to TRBJ1-3, with D hard to call. The CDR3 is made up of 16 amino acids. The V gene's germline CDR1 is LNHNV and CDR2 YYDKDF (reference sequence). V shed 5 bases and J shed 0 bases, with 14 bases lying between them. CDR3 sequence (DNA): TGTGCCACCAGCCGTTTAAGAGGGTACTCTGGAAACACCATATATTTT. Protein sequence: CATSRLRGYSGNTIYF.

The V and J genes are TRBV4-3 and TRBJ2-1, with D possibly TRBD1 on 6 matching bases. Between the trimmed V and J ends, which lost 2 bases and 8 bases, there was a span of 16 bases. CDR1 is LGHNA, CDR2 YSLEER, per germline. There are 15 residues in the CDR3. The CDR3 nucleotides read TGCGCCAGCAGCCAACTAACAGGGTATGACCATGAGCAGTTCTTC. Translating gives CASSQLTGYDHEQFF.

The chain links TRBV7-9 to TRBJ1-1, with TRBD1 matching over 8 bases. V was pared by 7 bases and J by 12 bases, with 13 bases of the junction left unmatched. Germline-derived CDR1 and CDR2 are SEHNR and FQNEAQ (reference sequence). This CDR3 region has 13 residues. CDR3 sequence (DNA): TGTGCCAGCACGCTTCTCGGGGACAGGAGAACTTTCTTT. Encoded protein: CASTLLGDRRTFF.

This sequence joins TRBV9 and TRBJ1-2; no clear D. V lost 0 bases and J 6 bases, leaving 9 bases between the germline ends. Germline assignment: CDR1 SGDLS and CDR2 YYNGEE. This CDR3 comprises 13 residues. The CDR3 spells CASSVGWSDGYTF. The DNA of the CDR3 is TGTGCCAGCAGCGTAGGATGGTCGGATGGCTACACCTTC.

This clone was seen only once. Other nucleotide sequences from this sample produce the same CDR3. The CDR3 sequence: CATSRTGRNYGYTF. The CDR3 coding sequence is TGTGCCACCAGCAGGACAGGGCGGAACTATGGCTACACCTTC. This chain joins TRBV15 and TRBJ1-2; 7 bases match TRBD1. Losses at the gene ends were 3 bases for V and 2 bases for J; bases not matched to a gene: 3. The CDR3 runs 14 residues. The germline CDR1 and CDR2 sequences are LNHNV and YYDKDF (reference sequence).

The chain joins TRBV18 to TRBJ2-7, with D possibly matching TRBD2 (5 bases). The germline V gene encodes CDR1 KGHSH and CDR2 LQKENI. Trimming removed 3 bases at V and 5 bases at J, with 11 bases between. The CDR3 runs 13 residues. This chain's CDR3 is CASSPFNGDEQYF. The CDR3 DNA sequence: TGTGCCAGCTCACCCTTTAACGGGGACGAGCAGTACTTC. The complete variable domain, with remaining parts taken from reference TRBV18 and TRBJ2-7, reads NAGVMQNPRHLVRRRGQEARLRCSPMKGHSHVYWYRQLPEEGLKFMVYLQKENIIDESGMPKERFSAEFPKEGPSILRIQQVVRGDSAAYFCASSPFNGDEQYFGPGTRLTVT.

J is TRBJ1-1 and V is TRBV2; D is ambiguous. CDR3 length: 13 amino acids. The germline gives CDR1 SNHLY, CDR2 FYNNEI. Trimming pared 10 bases from V and 0 bases from J, leaving 12 bases between. CDR3 bases: TGTGCCACCTCACTTTACTTGAACACTGAAGCTTTCTTT. It codes for CATSLYLNTEAFF.

A remark on this clone: The same CDR3 can be traced to other DNA sequences in this sample. The J gene is TRBJ2-5, the V gene TRBV9; possibly TRBD1 for D (5 bases). The CDR3 is made up of 15 amino acids. V shed 0 bases and J shed 1 base, with 10 bases lying between them. Germline V CDR1 and CDR2: SGDLS, YYNGEE. This CDR3 is CASSVEQGIQETQYF. In DNA form, the CDR3 reads TGTGCCAGCAGCGTAGAGCAGGGCATCCAAGAGACCCAGTACTTC.

This clone appeared once. This sample also contains other DNA sequences that code for the same CDR3. V gene TRBV7-2 combines with J gene TRBJ2-7; D call uncertain. V was trimmed by 1 base and J by 2 bases, leaving 9 bases between them. Germline assignment: CDR1 SGHTA and CDR2 FQGNSA. The CDR3 is 14 amino acids. The CDR3 spells CASSLVPRTYEQYF. In DNA form, the CDR3 reads TGTGCCAGCAGCTTAGTACCTAGGACCTACGAGCAGTACTTC.

V usage is TRBV5-1 and J usage is TRBJ2-3; 7 positions match TRBD1. Trimming cost V 2 bases and J 2 bases; bases outside gene matches: 5. The CDR3 is made up of 15 amino acids. CDR1 and CDR2 from the germline V gene are SGHRS and YFSETQ. The CDR3 is CASSLREGATDTQYF. The CDR3 DNA sequence: TGCGCCAGCAGCTTAAGAGAGGGGGCCACAGATACGCAGTATTTT.